Listed below are T cell receptor beta chains from one sample, sequenced in a study of T-cell reconstitution after alpha-beta-depleted transplantation in children. TCRdb redid the calling of the PCR reads with MiXCR, one entry per CDR3 protein. The table records 500,000 or so distinct CDR3 sequences, around 10% of them present only once. The source was PBMCs, mostly from graft donor cells, collected 180 days after TCRalphabeta/CD19-depleted stem cell transplant. These receptors originate from a female patient between 2 and 15 years old who had a stem cell transplant for aplastic anemia, so the T cells may come from the graft donor. Both conserved end residues are part of each CDR3.

J	V	CDR3
TRBJ2-1	TRBV4-1	CASSLAGRGGHSFFSYNEQFF
TRBJ2-1	TRBV27	CASNSPASGTHHEQFF
TRBJ2-1	TRBV11-2	CASSTPGLAGLSMAYNEQFF
TRBJ2-2	TRBV5-6	CASSWDRGDGELFF
TRBJ2-4	TRBV29-1	CSVGLGYAKNIQYF
TRBJ2-1	TRBV13	CASSTRTGLAGRNSYNEQFF
TRBJ1-2	TRBV29-1	CSVDGGELYGYTF
TRBJ1-3	TRBV10-2	CASSQSSSGNTIYF
TRBJ2-5	TRBV28	CASSLKRYLQETQYF
TRBJ2-5	TRBV30	CAWSVASGETQYF
TRBJ2-3	TRBV5-6	CASSLLGTTDTQYF
TRBJ2-1	TRBV10-3	CAIRSDRSSYNEQFF
TRBJ2-1	TRBV19	CASSIYRGRKDEQFF
TRBJ2-1	TRBV5-1	CASTLGLAGGPNEQFF
TRBJ1-2	TRBV24-1	CATSDSSYGYTF
TRBJ2-7	TRBV5-1	CASSLERTDYEQYF
TRBJ2-1	TRBV4-1	CASSQAGGWYYEQFF
TRBJ2-1	TRBV7-2	CASSFTRHYNEQFF
TRBJ2-5	TRBV27	CASRLLGTQYF
TRBJ2-5	TRBV6-2/TRBV6-3	CASRASRVETQYF
TRBJ1-5	TRBV18	CASSPYGAGGNQPQHF
TRBJ2-7	TRBV29-1	CSVERGGYEQYF
TRBJ2-7	TRBV29-1	CSVVRDSYYEQYF
TRBJ1-5	TRBV7-3	CASSLTGSGQPQHF
TRBJ2-3	TRBV29-1	CSVSLGSTDTQYF
TRBJ2-1	TRBV9	CASSVRLRGDNEQFF
TRBJ2-1	TRBV10-3	CAISPPPSSSYNEQFF
TRBJ2-2	TRBV7-2	CASSLGRWTGELFF
TRBJ2-1	TRBV29-1	CSVVEGNEQFF
TRBJ2-5	TRBV25-1	CASSDPRLAGVWETQYF
TRBJ2-3	TRBV6-5	CASSYRPTSTDTQYF
TRBJ2-1	TRBV5-1	CASSLGYEQFF
TRBJ1-1	TRBV5-4	CASSILTGLSTEAFF
TRBJ1-1	TRBV7-9	CASSLGRGYGNTEAFF
TRBJ2-1	TRBV20-1	CSGHSGGRSRNEQFF
TRBJ1-2	TRBV20-1	CSARDYWDGYGYTF
TRBJ2-5	TRBV11-2	CASTGTTQETQYF
TRBJ2-7	TRBV6-5	CASSYSTLARGKNEQYF
TRBJ2-1	TRBV12-3/TRBV12-4	CASITGTSGYNEQFF
TRBJ2-4	TRBV12-3/TRBV12-4	CASSFGRSTFGAKNIQYF
TRBJ1-5	TRBV12-3/TRBV12-4	CASSPRDGFNQPQHF
TRBJ1-2	TRBV20-1	CSARDVNYGYTF
TRBJ2-5	TRBV10-3	CAIALPGAQRETQYF
TRBJ2-5	TRBV3-1	CASIRRQGRETQYF
TRBJ2-1	TRBV6-5	CASRGPGGLNNEQFF
TRBJ1-4	TRBV20-1	CSARASNEKLFF